This is a list of T cell receptor beta chains from one sample in a study of T cell responses to AZD1222 COVID-19 vaccine. Profiled with immunoSEQ multiplex PCR; TCRdb holds only in-frame clones, not every one. This sample has about 120,000 clones, with 75% to 95% found just once. The source material was peripheral blood, sampled on day 0 of AZD1222 vaccination. These receptors were obtained from an adult in good health. Each CDR3 is given with its conserved first and last residue. The D gene is left open where the match is weak. Not every row has a clone size; where given, it reads once, few, many or a size class.

>TRBJ2-3|NA|TRBV29-1|14|NA
CSLEGVNDADTQYF
TGCAGCCTGGAGGGGGTGAATGACGCAGATACGCAGTATTTT
>TRBJ2-7|TRBD1|TRBV30|12|NA
CAWSPRQGREYF
TGTGCCTGGAGTCCCCGACAGGGACGGGAGTACTTC
>TRBJ1-1|NA|TRBV2|15|NA
CASSEKGVADTEAFF
TGTGCCAGCAGTGAAAAAGGGGTAGCCGACACTGAAGCTTTCTTT
>TRBJ1-1|NA|TRBV18|15|NA
CASSPLDGSNTEAFF
TGTGCCAGCTCACCATTAGACGGAAGTAACACTGAAGCTTTCTTT
>TRBJ1-6|NA|TRBV19|12|NA
CASSIRGDLVHF
TGTGCCAGTAGTATAAGGGGGGACCTCGTACACTTT
>TRBJ1-1|TRBD1|TRBV4-2|15|NA
CASSQDSRGRGEAFF
TGTGCCAGCAGCCAAGATTCTAGGGGGCGCGGCGAAGCTTTCTTT
>TRBJ2-2|NA|TRBV9|13|NA
CASSVGGTGELFF
TGTGCCAGCAGCGTAGGAGGAACCGGGGAGCTGTTTTTT
>TRBJ1-1|NA|TRBV4-1|12|NA
CASSPGPGEAFF
TGCGCCAGCAGCCCGGGACCGGGTGAAGCTTTCTTT
>TRBJ1-1|TRBD1|TRBV23-1|14|NA
CASSQNRGNTEAFF
TGCGCCAGCAGTCAAAACAGGGGAAACACTGAAGCTTTCTTT
>TRBJ2-7|NA|TRBV18|17|NA
CASSPPGVWQGGHEQYF
TGTGCCAGCTCACCACCCGGTGTTTGGCAGGGAGGCCACGAGCAGTACTTC
>TRBJ2-6|TRBD1|TRBV5-1|17|NA
CASSPGTGSSGANVLTF
TGCGCCAGCAGCCCAGGGACAGGGAGTTCTGGGGCCAACGTCCTGACTTTC
>TRBJ2-4|TRBD1|TRBV5-8|20|NA
CASSPGPGDRGPAAKNIQYF
TGTGCCAGCAGCCCCGGGCCCGGGGACAGGGGGCCTGCGGCCAAAAACATTCAGTACTTC
>TRBJ2-2|TRBD1|TRBV5-6|16|NA
CASSLGQGVNTGELFF
TGTGCCAGCAGCTTGGGACAGGGGGTAAACACCGGGGAGCTGTTTTTT
>TRBJ2-7|TRBD1|TRBV5-4|12|NA
CASSRDRGEQYF
TGTGCCAGCAGCCGCGACAGGGGCGAGCAGTACTTC
>TRBJ1-1|NA|TRBV29-1|13|NA
CSVGGQGMSEAFF
TGCAGCGTTGGGGGTCAGGGGATGTCTGAAGCTTTCTTT
>TRBJ2-7|NA|TRBV28|14|NA
CASSFETSYWEQYF
TGTGCCAGCAGTTTTGAGACTTCCTATTGGGAGCAGTACTTC
>TRBJ1-1|NA|TRBV28|14|NA
CASSPRVGDTEAFF
TGTGCCAGCAGCCCCAGGGTCGGGGACACTGAAGCTTTCTTT
>TRBJ2-1|NA|TRBV6-5|13|NA
CASTSSGTNEQFF
TGTGCCAGCACCTCGTCGGGAACCAATGAGCAGTTCTTC
>TRBJ2-7|NA|TRBV11-2|12|NA
CASSAPGYEQYF
TGTGCCAGCAGCGCCCCCGGTTACGAGCAGTACTTC
>TRBJ2-5|NA|TRBV27|13|once
CASSPRIQETQYF
TGTGCCAGCAGCCCCCGAATACAAGAGACCCAGTACTTC
>TRBJ2-7|TRBD1|TRBV6-6|13|NA
CAIQGGAGGEQYF
TGTGCCATCCAAGGGGGCGCCGGCGGCGAGCAGTACTTC
>TRBJ1-3|TRBD1|TRBV10-1|13|NA
CASQGQTGNTIYF
TGCGCCAGCCAGGGACAGACTGGAAACACCATATATTTT
>TRBJ1-2|NA|TRBV5-1|15|NA
CASSPPGLYSGGYTF
TGCGCCAGCAGCCCGCCAGGGTTATATTCAGGTGGCTACACCTTC
>TRBJ2-4|NA|TRBV5-4|19|NA
CASSLGWARALLAKNIQYF
TGTGCCAGCAGCTTGGGGTGGGCGCGAGCGCTCCTAGCCAAAAACATTCAGTACTTC
>TRBJ1-2|NA|TRBV20-1|11|once
CSAGGYYGYTF
TGCAGTGCCGGGGGATACTATGGCTACACCTTC
>TRBJ1-5|NA|TRBV27|14|NA
CASSSRGSGQPQHF
TGTGCCAGCAGCTCTAGGGGGTCCGGGCAGCCCCAGCATTTT
>TRBJ2-5|NA|TRBV30|13|NA
CAWNFESGETQYF
TGTGCCTGGAATTTTGAGTCCGGAGAGACCCAGTACTTC
>TRBJ2-2|NA|TRBV15|15|NA
CATSRDTGRTGELFF
TGTGCCACCAGCAGAGATACGGGGAGAACCGGGGAGCTGTTTTTT
>TRBJ2-1|NA|TRBV24-1|15|once
CATSDPQLGVAEQFF
TGTGCCACCAGTGATCCGCAGTTGGGGGTGGCTGAGCAGTTCTTC
>TRBJ2-7|NA|TRBV12-3/TRBV12-4|13|NA
CASRQTATYEQYF
TGTGCCAGCAGACAGACGGCAACCTACGAGCAGTACTTC
>TRBJ1-6|NA|TRBV13|14|few
CASSLGGINSPLHF
TGTGCCAGCAGCTTGGGGGGGATTAATTCACCCCTCCACTTT
>TRBJ1-2|TRBD1|TRBV18|18|once
CASSPPLSTGGTDYGYTF
TGTGCCAGCTCACCACCCTTATCAACAGGGGGCACGGACTATGGCTACACCTTC
>TRBJ2-1|NA|TRBV5-1|16|NA
CASSYIAASSYNEQFF
TGCGCCAGCAGCTACATAGCGGCAAGCTCCTACAATGAGCAGTTCTTC
>TRBJ2-7|NA|TRBV7-9|16|NA
CASSLARGGLGNEQYF
TGTGCCAGCAGCTTAGCGCGTGGAGGGCTCGGGAACGAGCAGTACTTC
>TRBJ1-5|NA|TRBV10-3|15|NA
CAISDGRYSNQPQHF
TGTGCCATCAGTGACGGACGCTATAGCAATCAGCCCCAGCATTTT
>TRBJ2-2|NA|TRBV5-1|15|NA
CASSPRTENTGELFF
TGCGCCAGCAGCCCGAGGACAGAAAACACCGGGGAGCTGTTTTTT
>TRBJ2-3|NA|TRBV27|13|NA
CASSSPNTDTQYF
TGTGCCAGCAGTTCCCCTAACACAGATACGCAGTATTTT
>TRBJ1-5|NA|TRBV19|15|NA
CASSIGQGVGQPQHF
TGTGCCAGTAGTATAGGGCAGGGTGTTGGTCAGCCCCAGCATTTT
>TRBJ2-7|NA|TRBV30|15|NA
CAWSVMGAQSNEQYF
TGTGCCTGGAGTGTAATGGGGGCGCAATCCAACGAGCAGTACTTC
>TRBJ2-6|NA|TRBV12-5|18|once
CASGLTRKPPSGANVLTF
TGTGCTAGTGGTTTGACCAGAAAACCGCCCTCTGGGGCCAACGTCCTGACTTTC
>TRBJ2-3|NA|TRBV5-1|14|NA
CASSGSQPIDTQYF
TGCGCCAGCAGCGGTTCGCAGCCCATAGATACGCAGTATTTT
>TRBJ2-2|NA|TRBV7-2|14|NA
CASSTYRDTGELFF
TGTGCCAGCAGCACATACAGGGACACCGGGGAGCTGTTTTTT